This is a list of T cell receptor beta chains from one sample in a study of blood T cell repertoires in COVID-19. The method was immunoSEQ multiplex PCR; TCRdb's version includes in-frame clones alone and lacks a portion of them. The sample holds approximately 230,000 clones, 80% to 90% seen once. Material: PBMCs or T cells enriched from blood (not recorded which). These TCRs come from a man aged 35-49 years who had recovered from COVID-19. Both conserved end residues are part of each CDR3. Fields, in order: clone size, D gene, V gene, J gene, CDR3 DNA, CDR3 protein. A D gene is named only where the DNA matches it firmly. Size is omitted from some rows. Given values are once, few, many or a class for expanded clones.

.	.	TRBV10-1	TRBJ2-5	TGCGCCAGCAGTTCCTGGGGGCTCGGGACCCAGTACTTC	CASSSWGLGTQYF
.	TRBD1	TRBV27	TRBJ2-5	TGTGCCAGCAGGCGACAGGGCCAAGAGACCCAGTACTTC	CASRRQGQETQYF
.	TRBD1	TRBV20-1	TRBJ2-2	TGCAGTGCTAGTCATCAGGGGGCCACCGGGGAGCTGTTTTTT	CSASHQGATGELFF
once	.	TRBV23-1	TRBJ1-6	TGCGCCAGCAGTCAGACCCGGGAACGGCCCCTGGGTCCCCTCCACTTT	CASSQTRERPLGPLHF
.	.	TRBV30	TRBJ1-2	TGTGCCTGGTCGGGGGGCGGGGGCTACACCTTC	CAWSGGGGYTF
few	.	TRBV6-5	TRBJ1-1	TGTGCCAGCAGTCGTTCGAACACTGAAGCTTTCTTT	CASSRSNTEAFF
once	.	TRBV11-2	TRBJ1-2	TGTGCCAGCAGCTTAGACCCCAGAGAGGCTAACTATGGCTACACCTTC	CASSLDPREANYGYTF
.	TRBD2	TRBV5-4	TRBJ2-2	TGTGCCAGCAGCTTCCTGGGAGGGGCCAACACCGGGGAGCTGTTTTTT	CASSFLGGANTGELFF
once	TRBD2	TRBV30	TRBJ2-3	TGTGCCTGGAGTGCATTAGCGGGGGTAGATACGCAGTATTTT	CAWSALAGVDTQYF
.	TRBD1	TRBV15	TRBJ1-4	TGTGCCACCAGCAGAGTGGCAGGGGGCGACGAAAAACTGTTTTTT	CATSRVAGGDEKLFF
.	TRBD1	TRBV6-6	TRBJ1-1	TGTGCCAGCAGCACACCCGGGACAGGGGGCACTGAAGCTTTCTTT	CASSTPGTGGTEAFF
.	.	TRBV9	TRBJ2-1	TGTGCCAGCAGCGGGGGGGACTTCATCAATGAGCAGTTCTTC	CASSGGDFINEQFF
.	TRBD2	TRBV7-6	TRBJ2-3	TGTGCCAGCAGTTTTAGCGGGAGATGGAACACGCAGTATTTT	CASSFSGRWNTQYF
few	TRBD2	TRBV5-1	TRBJ2-7	TGCGCCAGCAGCTTGGAGGGACTACCTGCCTACGAGCAGTACTTC	CASSLEGLPAYEQYF
.	.	TRBV5-1	TRBJ2-7	TGCGCCAGCAGCGAAGGGAGCGAACCCTACGAGCAGTACTTC	CASSEGSEPYEQYF
.	TRBD2	TRBV5-1	TRBJ2-3	TGCGCCAGCAGCTTTAGCGGGGGGCCCACAGATACGCAGTATTTT	CASSFSGGPTDTQYF
.	.	TRBV28	TRBJ2-6	TGTGCCAGCAGTTTTATCTCTGGGGCCAACGTCCTGACTTTC	CASSFISGANVLTF
.	TRBD2	TRBV7-2	TRBJ2-3	TGTGCCAGCAGTAGTAGCGGGGAGAGTACAGATACGCAGTATTTT	CASSSSGESTDTQYF
.	.	TRBV10-3	TRBJ2-7	TGTGCCATCAGTGTATCTGGCCACGAGCAGTACTTC	CAISVSGHEQYF
once	.	TRBV30	TRBJ2-3	TGTGCCTGGAGTAAACAGGGTCAGCATACGCAGTATTTT	CAWSKQGQHTQYF
.	TRBD1	TRBV2	TRBJ1-2	TGTGCCAGCAGTGGACAGGGAAACTATGGCTACACCTTC	CASSGQGNYGYTF
.	.	TRBV5-1	TRBJ2-5	TGCGCCAGCAGCAGTAGACAGGTCCAAGAGACCCAGTACTTC	CASSSRQVQETQYF
.	.	TRBV25-1	TRBJ1-2	TGTGCCAGCAGTGTGCGGGGGAGCCTCTATGGCTACACCTTC	CASSVRGSLYGYTF
.	TRBD2	TRBV4-2	TRBJ2-7	TGTGCCAGCAGCCAAGATTGGGATAGGGAGGGCGAGCAGTACTTC	CASSQDWDREGEQYF
.	TRBD2	TRBV20-1	TRBJ2-1	TGCAGTGCTAGTTCAGCGGGAGGGCCCTCGGGTTGGTCCTACAATGAGCAGTTCTTC	CSASSAGGPSGWSYNEQFF
few	.	TRBV19	TRBJ1-1	TGTGCCAGTACCCCTTCGGCGGGGTATACTGAAGCTTTCTTT	CASTPSAGYTEAFF
.	TRBD1	TRBV6-5	TRBJ1-1	TGTGCCAGCAGTTACTCGTACAGGGGGCAGACTGAAGCTTTCTTT	CASSYSYRGQTEAFF
.	.	TRBV6-1	TRBJ1-4	TGTGCCAGCAGCGAAACCCCCTTAGGGGGTGGGGAAAAACTGTTTTTT	CASSETPLGGGEKLFF
.	.	TRBV5-1	TRBJ1-1	TGCGCCAGCAGCTTTAACAGGGAGGAAGCTTTCTTT	CASSFNREEAFF
.	TRBD1	TRBV7-2	TRBJ2-7	TGTGCCAGCAGCTCAGGGGGCACCGGGGGCAGGTCCTACGAGCAGTACTTC	CASSSGGTGGRSYEQYF
.	.	TRBV13	TRBJ1-5	TGTGCCAGCAGCTACTCTGGGGAGGGCTCTCAGCCCCAGCATTTT	CASSYSGEGSQPQHF
.	TRBD2	TRBV28	TRBJ2-7	TGTGCCAGCAGTTCCTCTAGCGGGGGATCCTACGAGCAGTACTTC	CASSSSSGGSYEQYF
.	.	TRBV4-2	TRBJ1-1	TGTGCCAGCAGCCAAGATTTGGGGGGTCGGTTAGAACGAGCTTTCTTT	CASSQDLGGRLERAFF
.	TRBD1	TRBV6-2/TRBV6-3	TRBJ1-2	TGTGCCAGCAGTGCCGGGACAGGATCTAACTATGGCTACACCTTC	CASSAGTGSNYGYTF
.	.	TRBV7-9	TRBJ2-7	TGTGCCAGCAGCCCTATGGACAGTTCCTCCTACTACGAGCAGTACTTC	CASSPMDSSSYYEQYF
once	.	TRBV11-2	TRBJ2-5	TGTGCCAGCAGCTTAACAGGGCGAGAGACCCAGTACTTC	CASSLTGRETQYF